This TCR beta chain was captured in a study of CD8+ T cells in alopecia areata. Study context: Tofacitinib was taken orally by treated patients, and the dose was 5 to 10 mg twice daily.

Only one count was recorded for this clone. V was clipped by 6 bases and J by 0 bases, with 10 bases between them. This CDR3 is 14 amino acids long. From germline, CDR1 is SEHNR and CDR2 FQNEAQ (reference sequence). Investigators isolated RNA and reverse transcribed it into cDNA to act as the sequencing template. Data came from immunoSEQ multiplex PCR; TCRdb stores just in-frame clones and leaves some out. The table lists 200,000 to 250,000 clones, 50% to 60% of them singletons. As to treatment: oral pan-JAK inhibitor, 5-10 mg twice daily. The sequences come from CD4+ T cells sorted from blood, collected at week 4, from a patient treated with tofacitinib. This chain joins TRBV7-9 and TRBJ2-3; a possible D gene is TRBD1 (6 bases). The source of this sequence is a human donor with alopecia areata. In nucleotides, the CDR3 is TGTGCCAGCAGTCGGACAGTTAGCACAGATACGCAGTATTTT. This gives the protein CASSRTVSTDTQYF.